This T cell receptor beta chain was found in a study of blood T cell repertoires in COVID-19. Study-level information: Samples representing acute and convalescent COVID-19 were sourced from the United States, Italy and Spain.

TCRdb's copy holds only in-frame clones and misses some; the assay was immunoSEQ multiplex PCR. The sample holds a few hundred thousand clones, roughly nine tenths seen once. Ages ranged from about 18 to 89 years, with residence in 20 to 30 US areas. Cohorts were determined from participant-reported clinical history. The CDR3 spans 19 residues. V dropped 4 bases and J dropped 4; count of bases not matched to a gene: 10. CDR1 and CDR2 (germline): MNHNS, SASEGT. The origin of this receptor is a human donor in a cohort exposed to, infected with or recovered from COVID-19 (not recorded which). The donor label of this sample is uncertain. The rearrangement uses TRBV6-1 and TRBJ2-2, with 15 nucleotides matching TRBD2. Sequencing input: PBMCs or T cells enriched from blood (not recorded which). The CDR3 is CASSAPGLAGGSGTGELFF. CDR3 DNA: TGTGCCAGCAGTGCCCCGGGACTAGCGGGGGGATCTGGCACCGGGGAGCTGTTTTTT.